Included here is one T cell receptor beta chain sequence, with context. The authors generated TCR beta cDNA through 5'RACE template switching with UMIs. No DNA is given; TCRdb re-called the 5' RACE reads and lists each CDR3 protein once. The sample has around 550,000 distinct CDR3 sequences, and its top ten clones hold roughly 3.6%. Germline V lookup: CDR1 LGHNA, CDR2 YSLEER. This CDR3 comprises 15 residues. This entry belongs to a study of T cells expressing NK-cell markers. In the study overall: Source material for TCR beta repertoires consisted of sorted CD3+CD56+NKG2C+, CD3+CD56+NKG2C- and CD3+CD56-NKG2C+ T cells.

The sequence was obtained from a man aged 18 to 30 in good health. Sequenced: blood T cells: a sorted CD56 or NKG2C T cell subset, CD4+ or CD8+ T cells, or bulk PBMC T cells (not recorded which). This chain connects TRBV4-3 to TRBJ2-1; TCRdb's assignment of TRBD2 cannot be checked, as there is no DNA. CDR3 loop: CASSWRTSDHNEQFF.